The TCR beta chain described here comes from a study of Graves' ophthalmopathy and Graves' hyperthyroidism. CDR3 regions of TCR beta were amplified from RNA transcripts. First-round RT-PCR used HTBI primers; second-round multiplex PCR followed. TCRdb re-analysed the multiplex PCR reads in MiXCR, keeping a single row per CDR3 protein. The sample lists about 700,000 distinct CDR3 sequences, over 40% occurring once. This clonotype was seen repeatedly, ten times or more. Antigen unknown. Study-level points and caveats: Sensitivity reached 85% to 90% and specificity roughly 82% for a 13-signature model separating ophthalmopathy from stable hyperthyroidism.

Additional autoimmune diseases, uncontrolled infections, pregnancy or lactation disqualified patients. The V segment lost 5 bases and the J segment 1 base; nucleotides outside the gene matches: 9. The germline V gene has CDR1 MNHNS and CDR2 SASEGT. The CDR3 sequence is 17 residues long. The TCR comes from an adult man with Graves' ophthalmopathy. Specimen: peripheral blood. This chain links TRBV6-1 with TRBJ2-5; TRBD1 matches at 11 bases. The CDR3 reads CASSMYQGTGGQETQYF. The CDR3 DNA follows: TGTGCCAGCAGTATGTATCAGGGGACAGGGGGCCAAGAGACCCAGTACTTC.